This entry concerns a single T cell receptor beta chain. In the original processing: Estimation of nucleated cell counts was performed using reference gene primer amplification. Clones were sequenced by immunoSEQ multiplex PCR, and TCRdb holds only the in-frame ones, with some missing. Clonal size and the V and J genes are those of that table, whereas D and trimming came from the DNA. The top ten clones hold about 1.1% of a sample with 300,000 to 450,000 clones, 88% of them seen once. What the recovered Cohort 3 donors had was two negative PCRs, clearance, or symptom resolution. These data are taken from a study of blood T cell repertoires in COVID-19. Study-level background: COVID-19 samples, acute and convalescent, were from the United States, Italy and Spain. The cDNA or gDNA used as material had been derived from T cells, B-cell-depleted T cells, or PBMCs.

V was cut by 1 base and J by 10 bases, with 10 bases left in between. Germline V gene data show CDR1 as MGHRA and CDR2 as YSYEKL. The CDR3 covers 12 residues. The sequence derives from a woman under 30 who had recovered from COVID-19. This sequence joins TRBV4-1 and TRBJ1-1; D unclear. The sequenced material came from PBMCs or T cells enriched from blood (not recorded which). The CDR3 coding sequence is TGCGCCAGCAGCCAAGGGGCGATCGGAGCTTTCTTT. Translated: CASSQGAIGAFF.